A selection of T cell receptor beta chains follows, all from one sample in a study of radiation and T cells in renal cell carcinoma. Data came from immunoSEQ multiplex PCR; TCRdb stores just in-frame clones and leaves some out. The sample gives 120,000 to 150,000 clones, 88% of which show up once; around 4.4% is in the top ten. This material consisted of blood, taken from a patient whose treatment included radiotherapy and nephrectomy. The receptors here all came from a woman in her 70s with renal cell carcinoma. Both conserved end residues are part of each CDR3. The order of the fields is clone size, V gene, D gene, J gene, CDR3 protein, CDR3 DNA. D genes are given only for firm matches. Clone size is given for some rows only: seen once, a few or many times, or a class if the clone is expanded.

.	TRBV4-2	.	TRBJ2-2	CASSQGTTTGELFF	TGTGCCAGCAGCCAAGGAACCACCACCGGGGAGCTGTTTTTT
once	TRBV6-5	.	TRBJ2-5	CASSYFGGTPETQYF	TGTGCCAGCAGTTACTTCGGGGGAACTCCGGAGACCCAGTACTTC
.	TRBV7-9	.	TRBJ2-2	CASSLDTGELFF	TGTGCCAGCAGCCTAGACACCGGGGAGCTGTTTTTT
once	TRBV5-4	.	TRBJ1-2	CASSPGQSANYGYTF	TGTGCCAGCAGCCCTGGACAGAGTGCTAACTATGGCTACACCTTC
.	TRBV5-6	.	TRBJ2-1	CASSFYRTYNEQFF	TGTGCCAGCAGCTTTTACAGGACCTACAATGAGCAGTTCTTC
.	TRBV28	.	TRBJ2-3	CASMGDTQYF	TGTGCCAGCATGGGTGATACGCAGTATTTT
.	TRBV6-5	TRBD1	TRBJ2-7	CASSYRDRGPYEQYF	TGTGCCAGCAGTTACCGGGACAGGGGCCCTTACGAGCAGTACTTC
.	TRBV18	.	TRBJ1-6	CASSPGGQGSSPLHF	TGTGCCAGCTCACCGGGGGGCCAGGGCAGTTCACCCCTCCACTTT
.	TRBV18	.	TRBJ2-7	CASSPGHKYEQYF	TGTGCCAGCTCACCGGGACACAAATACGAGCAGTACTTC
.	TRBV6-6	TRBD2	TRBJ2-5	CASRTSGGVETQYF	TGTGCCAGCAGGACTAGCGGGGGGGTAGAGACCCAGTACTTC
.	TRBV4-2	.	TRBJ2-7	CASSQAVPADYEQYF	TGTGCCAGCAGCCAAGCGGTTCCGGCGGACTACGAGCAGTACTTC
.	TRBV7-6	TRBD2	TRBJ2-1	CASSLDAGGSYNEQFF	TGTGCCAGCAGCTTAGATGCGGGGGGGTCCTACAATGAGCAGTTCTTC
once	TRBV4-2	.	TRBJ1-1	CASSQTGPRNTEAFF	TGTGCCAGCAGCCAGACCGGCCCGAGGAACACTGAAGCTTTCTTT
.	TRBV30	TRBD1	TRBJ1-2	CAWSWLGQPNYGYTF	TGTGCCTGGAGTTGGTTGGGACAGCCTAACTATGGCTACACCTTC
.	TRBV30	TRBD1	TRBJ1-6	CAWSRGGTGNNSPLHF	TGTGCCTGGAGTCGGGGCGGGACAGGGAATAATTCACCCCTCCACTTT
.	TRBV7-8	.	TRBJ1-2	CASSLGQNLYGYTF	TGTGCCAGCAGCTTAGGACAGAACCTCTATGGCTACACCTTC
.	TRBV18	TRBD1	TRBJ2-1	CASSPQARDRGYNEQFF	TGTGCCAGCTCACCTCAAGCTCGGGACAGGGGCTACAATGAGCAGTTCTTC
.	TRBV30	.	TRBJ1-2	CAWSQGQPTNYGYTF	TGTGCCTGGAGCCAAGGACAGCCTACTAACTATGGCTACACCTTC
.	TRBV19	.	TRBJ2-3	CASSIGGRGGTDTQYF	TGTGCCAGTAGTATAGGCGGACGGGGAGGTACAGATACGCAGTATTTT
.	TRBV15	.	TRBJ2-5	CATSRDPGDETQYF	TGTGCCACCAGCAGAGATCCGGGTGACGAGACCCAGTACTTC
few	TRBV5-1	TRBD1	TRBJ2-5	CASSGTGGQETQYF	TGCGCCAGCAGCGGGACAGGGGGCCAAGAGACCCAGTACTTC
.	TRBV5-1	TRBD2	TRBJ2-1	CASSLISGSNNEQFF	TGCGCCAGCAGCTTGATCAGCGGGAGCAACAATGAGCAGTTCTTC
.	TRBV6-5	.	TRBJ1-5	CASRKGVSYGPQHF	TGTGCCAGCAGAAAGGGGGTTAGTTACGGCCCCCAGCATTTT
.	TRBV2	TRBD2	TRBJ2-5	CASTGLAGSETQYF	TGTGCCAGCACTGGACTAGCGGGGAGCGAGACCCAGTACTTC
.	TRBV27	.	TRBJ2-5	CASSLRASSYFQETQYF	TGTGCCAGCAGTTTACGGGCCAGCAGCTACTTTCAAGAGACCCAGTACTTC